The 26 T cell receptor beta chains below were found in one sample sequenced in a study of metastatic and nonmetastatic thyroid tumors. Through MiXCR, TCRdb re-clonotyped the PCR reads. The data contain 35,000 to 45,000 clones, about 3.3% of them singletons. All patients reached thyroid surgery having received no treatment beforehand. Sequenced input: blood. Every receptor here comes from a female donor with papillary thyroid cancer or a benign thyroid nodule (not recorded which). Some clones in this sample may be carry-over from other donors' samples.

The chain couples TRBV11-2 to TRBJ2-3; 7 bases fit TRBD2. V was clipped by 1 base and J by 5 bases; unmatched bases: 6. Germline CDR1 is SGHAT and CDR2 is FQNNGV. CDR3 length: 15 amino acids. This CDR3 is CASSLVRGSRDTQYF. In nucleotides, the CDR3 is TGTGCCAGCAGCTTAGTTCGCGGGAGCCGAGATACGCAGTATTTT.

This clone was seen a handful of times. This chain joins TRBV3-1 and TRBJ2-3; unclear D gene. Germline CDR1 reads LGHDT; CDR2 reads YNNKEL (reference sequence). This CDR3 is 13 amino acids long. Trimming removed 2 bases at V and 4 bases at J, with 7 bases between. The CDR3 here is CASSQFLADTQYF. CDR3 nucleotides: TGTGCCAGCAGCCAATTTCTAGCAGATACGCAGTATTTT.

The chain carries TRBV6-2 or TRBV6-3 and TRBJ2-1; 12 bases line up with TRBD2. CDR3 length: 17 amino acids. CDR1 and CDR2 (germline): MNHEY, SVGEGT. V shed 2 bases, J shed 8 bases, and the junction held 10 bases outside the gene matches. CDR3: CASSYLRTSGIVDEQFF. CDR3 DNA: TGTGCCAGCAGTTACCTTAGGACTAGCGGGATTGTGGATGAGCAGTTCTTC.

This clone came up a few times. The junction departs from germline at one end; a sequencing error may be responsible. The V and J genes are TRBV20-1 and TRBJ2-7; D gene unclear. This CDR3 spans 12 amino acids. The germline gives CDR1 DFQATT, CDR2 SNEGSKA (reference sequence). CDR3 nucleotide sequence: TGCAGTGCTATTAAGTGTTCCTACGAGCAGTACTTT. It specifies CSAIKCSYEQYF.

This clone was counted many times. Other DNA sequences within the sample encode an identical CDR3. The rearrangement links TRBV2 to TRBJ2-1, with TRBD1 identical over 8 bases. Per the germline V gene, CDR1 is SNHLY and CDR2 is FYNNEI. J lost 6 bases, V lost 5 bases, and 9 bases had no gene match. The CDR3 spans 15 residues. CDR3 residues: CASSPRTGSGNEQFF. CDR3 bases: TGTGCCAGCAGTCCCCGGACAGGGTCGGGCAATGAGCAGTTCTTC.

Many counts were recorded for this clone. V usage is TRBV7-2 and J usage is TRBJ2-1; 7 bases align to TRBD2. V was clipped by 3 bases and J by 9 bases; unmatched bases: 11. The CDR3 covers 15 residues. The V gene's germline CDR1 is SGHTA and CDR2 FQGNSA. Here the CDR3 reads CASSLGGPVFVEQFF. The CDR3 coding sequence is TGTGCCAGCAGCTTGGGAGGGCCCGTGTTCGTTGAGCAGTTCTTC.

This clone was counted many times. The CDR3: CASSPRQGRRMNTEAFF. In DNA form, the CDR3 reads TGTGCCAGCAGCCCAAGACAGGGGCGGCGTATGAACACTGAAGCTTTCTTT. V is TRBV3-1 and J is TRBJ1-1; 8 nucleotides align to TRBD1. J gave up 0 bases and V 4 bases, and 10 bases lay outside the gene matches. The CDR3 runs to 17 residues. CDR1 and CDR2 from the germline V gene are LGHDT and YNNKEL (reference sequence).

Judged by abundance, this clone is medium-sized (0.01 to 0.1%). The gene calls are TRBV6-1 and TRBJ2-7; D gene uncertain. Germline CDR1 reads MNHNS; CDR2 reads SASEGT. V was cut by 1 base and J by 2 bases, with 15 bases left in between. The CDR3 is made up of 16 amino acids. The DNA of the CDR3 is TGTGCCAGCAGTGAAGGCGCTAGATTAGGTCCCTACGAGCAGTACTTC. Translated: CASSEGARLGPYEQYF.

This clone has a handful of counts. J is TRBJ2-6 and V is TRBV6-1, with TRBD1 matching over 8 bases. The germline CDR1 and CDR2 sequences are MNHNS and SASEGT. V gave up 6 bases and J gave up 2 bases; unmatched junction bases: 0. The CDR3 spans 14 residues. The CDR3 loop reads CASRTGAGANVLTF. CDR3 bases: TGTGCCAGCAGGACAGGGGCTGGGGCCAACGTCCTGACTTTC.

This clone came up many times. A read error may explain this, as a much larger clone is one base away. This chain links TRBV11-2 with TRBJ2-1; 7 nucleotides agree with TRBD2. The V segment lost 5 bases and the J segment 7 bases; nucleotides outside the gene matches: 11. CDR1 is SGHAT, CDR2 FQNNGV, per germline. The length of the CDR3 is 15 residues. The CDR3 DNA is TGTGCCAGCAGCCCGTGGACTAACGGGAGGAATGAGCAGTTCTTC. Residues: CASSPWTNGRNEQFF.

This clone showed up many times. The sample carries other DNA sequences with the same CDR3. This rearrangement joins TRBV6-1 to TRBJ2-1; tentatively, D is TRBD1 (5 bases). This CDR3 spans 13 amino acids. V was clipped by 8 bases and J by 7 bases, with 15 bases between them. Germline CDR1 reads MNHNS; CDR2 reads SASEGT. The CDR3 loop reads CASRRERGNEQFF. The CDR3 bases are TGTGCCAGCCGAAGGGAAAGGGGTAATGAGCAGTTCTTC.

There are many counts of this clone. V is TRBV27 and J is TRBJ2-1; 9 bases agree with TRBD1. The CDR3 totals 14 residues. CDR1 and CDR2 (germline): MNHEY, SMNVEV (reference sequence). V lost 2 bases and J lost 6; bases outside the gene matches: 2. The CDR3 region has the DNA TGTGCCAGCAGTTTAGGGACAGGGTCCAATGAGCAGTTCTTC. As protein: CASSLGTGSNEQFF.

This clone was seen a handful of times. V is TRBV6-5 and J is TRBJ2-7; tentative D call: TRBD1 (6 bases). Germline V gene lookup returns CDR1 MNHEY and CDR2 SVGAGI. Trimming removed 3 bases from V and 3 bases from J, with 12 bases in between. This CDR3 contains 14 residues. The CDR3 loop reads CASSYQGPDYEQYF. CDR3 nucleotides: TGTGCCAGCAGTTATCAGGGGCCCGACTACGAGCAGTACTTC.

This clone was picked up a small number of times. The gene calls are TRBV6-1 and TRBJ2-7; D perhaps matches TRBD1 (5 bases). Trimming shortened V by 6 bases and J by 0 bases, and 18 bases separated the two germline ends. The CDR3 runs to 16 residues. Per the germline V gene, CDR1 is MNHNS and CDR2 is SASEGT. The CDR3: CASSPWWGDSSYEQYF. CDR3 DNA: TGTGCCAGCAGCCCCTGGTGGGGTGACAGCTCCTACGAGCAGTACTTC.

This clone occurred many times. The V call is TRBV20-1, the J call TRBJ1-1, with 9 positions matching TRBD1. V lost 7 bases and J lost 3; bases outside the gene matches: 3. CDR3 length: 12 residues. Germline-derived CDR1 and CDR2 are DFQATT and SNEGSKA (reference sequence). CDR3 region: CSVRTGDTEAFF. The CDR3, as DNA: TGCAGTGTTAGGACAGGGGACACTGAAGCTTTCTTT.

This clone was observed a few times. The chain couples TRBV2 to TRBJ1-6; 9 bases are shared with TRBD1. J lost 7 bases, V lost 7 bases, and 5 bases had no gene match. CDR3 length equals 14 residues. Germline loops: CDR1 SNHLY, CDR2 FYNNEI. Written as DNA, the CDR3 is TGTGCCAGCATGGAGGGGACAGGGAATTCACCCCTCCACTTT. The encoded protein is CASMEGTGNSPLHF.

In this sample, this clone turned up many times. The junction and the germline gene differ at one end; a read error may be behind it. The chain is built from TRBV7-7 and TRBJ2-2; D is perhaps TRBD2 (6 bases). The CDR3 length is 14 residues. Germline loops: CDR1 SSHAT, CDR2 FNYEAQ (reference sequence). CDR3 protein: CASSLAAGTGELFF. The CDR3 coding sequence is TGTGCTAGCAGCTTAGCGGCTGGCACCGGGGAGCTGTTTTTT.

This chain connects TRBV6-1 to TRBJ2-3; TRBD1 matches at 7 bases. Germline-derived CDR1 and CDR2 are MNHNS and SASEGT. V shed 5 bases, J shed 0 bases, and the junction held 8 bases outside the gene matches. The CDR3 is made up of 16 amino acids. The CDR3 bases are TGTGCCAGCAGTAGACAGGGATCAAGGAGCACAGATACGCAGTATTTT. Its translation is CASSRQGSRSTDTQYF.

This clone was seen ten or more times. V is TRBV12-3 or TRBV12-4 and J is TRBJ1-5, with 10 bases identical to TRBD1. The CDR3 runs 17 residues. The V segment lost 1 base and the J segment 1 base; nucleotides outside the gene matches: 4. The CDR3 bases are TGTGCCAGCAGTTTAGGCTCGGGACAGGGGAGCAATCAGCCCCAGCATTTT. The encoded protein is CASSLGSGQGSNQPQHF.

This clone was picked up a small number of times. This chain uses TRBV24-1 with TRBJ2-5; 9 nucleotides agree with TRBD1. The CDR3 runs to 12 residues. J was trimmed by 1 base and V by 10 bases; bases with no gene match: 0. The germline CDR1 and CDR2 sequences are KGHDR and SFDVKD. CDR3 sequence reads: CATGQGQETQYF. CDR3 DNA: TGTGCCACGGGACAGGGCCAAGAGACCCAGTACTTC.

V gene TRBV5-1 combines with J gene TRBJ2-5; D remains unclear. CDR3 length: 16 amino acids. V shed 1 base and J shed 0 bases, with 13 bases lying between them. Germline V lookup: CDR1 SGHRS, CDR2 YFSETQ. The DNA for the CDR3 is TGCGCCAGCAGCTTGTATTGGGCAGGATACCAAGAGACCCAGTACTTC. Residues: CASSLYWAGYQETQYF.

A few counts support this clone. This rearrangement joins TRBV6-2 or TRBV6-3 to TRBJ2-7; weak D call: TRBD1 (6 bases). CDR1 and CDR2 from the germline V gene are MNHEY and SVGEGT. The V gene lost 2 bases and the J gene lost 5 bases, with 13 bases spanning the gap. The CDR3 is 14 residues long. The chain's CDR3 is CASSYVGTLHEQYF. In DNA form, the CDR3 reads TGTGCCAGCAGTTACGTCGGGACACTCCACGAGCAGTACTTC.

This clone was seen only a few times. The chain joins TRBV29-1 to TRBJ1-4; weak D call: TRBD1 (5 bases). V lost 3 bases to trimming and J lost 8 bases, with 13 bases between them. The CDR3 is 13 amino acids. The V gene's germline CDR1 is SQVTM and CDR2 ANQGSEA. The CDR3 reads CSVDAGAGEKLFF. CDR3 nucleotide sequence: TGCAGCGTTGATGCGGGCGCAGGGGAAAAACTGTTTTTT.

This clone showed up many times. The chain uses TRBV18 and TRBJ2-7; 13 positions agree with TRBD2. From germline, CDR1 is KGHSH and CDR2 LQKENI. Unmatched junction bases numbered 5, after V lost 6 bases and J lost 3 bases. The CDR3 covers 15 residues. CDR3: CASSRGLAGVYEQYF. The CDR3 region has the DNA TGTGCCAGCTCCCGCGGACTAGCGGGAGTCTACGAGCAGTACTTC.

The chain joins TRBV20-1 to TRBJ2-1, with 8 bases that match TRBD2. With 1 base clipped from V and 4 bases from J, the junction kept 3 bases outside the gene matches. The CDR3 runs to 14 residues. The germline V gene has CDR1 DFQATT and CDR2 SNEGSKA (reference sequence). The CDR3 nucleotides read TGCAGTGCTAGAGTAGCGGGGCGATACAATGAGCAGTTCTTC. It translates to CSARVAGRYNEQFF.

The rearrangement links TRBV28 to TRBJ1-1; weak D call: TRBD1 (6 bases). CDR1 and CDR2 from the germline V gene are MDHEN and SYDVKM. The CDR3 is 13 residues long. Trimming cost V 5 bases and J 5 bases, with 12 bases left between them. This CDR3 is CASSIGGGTEAFF. CDR3 DNA: TGTGCCAGCAGTATAGGGGGTGGAACTGAAGCTTTCTTT.